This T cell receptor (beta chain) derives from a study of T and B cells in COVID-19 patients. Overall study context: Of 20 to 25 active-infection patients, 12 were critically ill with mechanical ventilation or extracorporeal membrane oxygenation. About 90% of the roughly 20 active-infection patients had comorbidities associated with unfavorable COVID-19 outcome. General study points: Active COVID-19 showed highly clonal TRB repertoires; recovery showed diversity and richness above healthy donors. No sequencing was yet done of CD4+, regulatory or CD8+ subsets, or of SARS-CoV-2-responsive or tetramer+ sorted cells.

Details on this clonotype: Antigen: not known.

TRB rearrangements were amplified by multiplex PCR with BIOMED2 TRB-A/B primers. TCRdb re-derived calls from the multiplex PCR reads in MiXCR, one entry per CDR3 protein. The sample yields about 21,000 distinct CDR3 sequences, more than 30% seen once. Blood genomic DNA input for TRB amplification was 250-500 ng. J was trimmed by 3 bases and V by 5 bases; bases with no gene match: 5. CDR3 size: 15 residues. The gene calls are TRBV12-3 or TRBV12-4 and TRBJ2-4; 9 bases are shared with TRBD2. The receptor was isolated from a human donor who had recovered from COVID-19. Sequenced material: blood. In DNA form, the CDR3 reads TGTGCCAGCAGTCCCCGCGGGGGGGGCAAAAACATTCAGTACTTC. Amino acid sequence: CASSPRGGGKNIQYF.